Listed here are 28 T cell receptor beta chains from one sample, sequenced in a study of OX40 agonist ivuxolimab in advanced cancers. This table comes from immunoSEQ multiplex PCR, and its TCRdb copy is limited to in-frame clones, with some not included. There are 25,000 to 30,000 clones in the sample; about 82% occur only once, and 26% lies in the top ten. The sample was CD4+ or CD8+ T cells sorted from blood, taken in a trial of the OX40 agonist ivuxolimab. The receptors stem from an adult with an advanced solid tumor such as melanoma, head and neck, liver or kidney cancer.

The genes are TRBV27 and TRBJ2-1, with TRBD2 matching 9 bases. The CDR3 runs 16 residues. The trim removed 1 base at V and 4 bases at J, leaving 5 bases unmatched. CDR1 MNHEY and CDR2 SMNVEV come from the germline V gene (reference sequence). The CDR3 coding sequence is TGTGCCAGCAGTTTATTTCCTAGCGGGACTTACAATGAGCAGTTCTTC. It specifies CASSLFPSGTYNEQFF.

V usage is TRBV5-4 and J usage is TRBJ2-3; D may be TRBD1 (5 bases). The ends were cut back, 1 base at V and 2 bases at J, with 11 bases in the middle. Germline CDR1 is SGHNT and CDR2 is YYREEE (reference sequence). The CDR3 spans 15 residues. The CDR3 loop reads CASSLWAGPTDTQYF. CDR3 nucleotides: TGTGCCAGCAGCTTGTGGGCAGGGCCCACAGATACGCAGTATTTT.

The chain recombines TRBV5-6 with TRBJ2-7; 8 bases align to TRBD1. The CDR3 totals 16 residues. Germline-derived CDR1 and CDR2 are SGHDT and YYEEEE. Trimming cost V 2 bases and J 0 bases; bases outside gene matches: 7. DNA of the CDR3: TGTGCCAGCAGCTTACTTACAGGGGGACCCTCCTACGAGCAGTACTTC. Translating it yields CASSLLTGGPSYEQYF.

J is TRBJ2-4 and V is TRBV4-3, with TRBD2 matching 15 bases. V gave up 0 bases and J gave up 12 bases; unmatched junction bases: 9. CDR3 length: 17 residues. CDR1 is LGHNA and CDR2 is YSLEER in the germline V gene. The CDR3, as DNA: TGCGCCAGCAGCCAAGATCGCCGGACTAGCGGGAGGGGAGCTCAGTACTTC. Its translation: CASSQDRRTSGRGAQYF.

This clone was found once. The chain is built from TRBV7-8 and TRBJ2-6, with TRBD2 matching 10 bases. The CDR3 covers 18 residues. Germline V gene data show CDR1 as SGHVS and CDR2 as FQNEAQ. V shed 2 bases, J shed 0 bases, and the junction held 4 bases outside the gene matches. The CDR3 DNA sequence: TGTGCCAGCAGCTTATTACTAGCGGGGTACTCTGGGGCCAACGTCCTGACTTTC. It yields the protein CASSLLLAGYSGANVLTF.

This chain connects TRBV30 to TRBJ1-2, with a tentative D call TRBD1 (5 bases). Germline CDR1 GTSNPN, CDR2 SVGIG (reference sequence). Trimming stripped 4 bases from V and 8 bases from J, with 14 bases between. The CDR3 is made up of 12 amino acids. The CDR3 DNA sequence: TGTGCCTGGATGGGACCTTACCAGGGCTACACCTTC. It specifies CAWMGPYQGYTF.

This clone was counted between two and nine times. The rearrangement joins TRBV18 to TRBJ1-1; tentatively, D is TRBD1 (6 bases). The germline CDR1 and CDR2 sequences are KGHSH and LQKENI. Trimming stripped 0 bases from V and 5 bases from J, with 10 bases between. The CDR3 is made up of 14 amino acids. CDR3 sequence (DNA): TGTGCCAGCTCACCACCGGGGGGCTGGACTGAAGCTTTCTTT. Residues: CASSPPGGWTEAFF.

The chain links TRBV6-5 to TRBJ2-7; either TRBD1 or TRBD2 may fit D (6 bases each). With 8 bases removed from V and 7 bases from J, the gap between germline ends came to 15 bases. The CDR3 runs to 12 residues. Germline loops: CDR1 MNHEY, CDR2 SVGAGI. CDR3 coding DNA: TGTGCCAGCGGTAGGGGGGTACGGGAGCAGTACTTC. Amino acid sequence: CASGRGVREQYF.

The genes are TRBV7-9 and TRBJ2-5, with D tentatively TRBD2 (6 bases). Between the trimmed V and J ends, which lost 5 bases and 7 bases, there was a span of 14 bases. Germline values: CDR1 SEHNR, CDR2 FQNEAQ (reference sequence). This CDR3 contains 13 residues. CDR3 bases: TGTGCCAGCAGCCCCCCGGAGGGAGGGACCCAGTACTTC. It codes for CASSPPEGGTQYF.

This clone occurred a few times. This chain links TRBV7-9 with TRBJ2-7; the D gene is possibly TRBD2 (7 bases). V was clipped by 2 bases and J by 6 bases, with 14 bases between them. The CDR3 loop spans 14 amino acids. Germline V gene lookup returns CDR1 SEHNR and CDR2 FQNEAQ (reference sequence). CDR3 nucleotides: TGTGCCAGCAGCTTAAACGGGGGGCCTAGCGAGCAGTACTTC. It specifies CASSLNGGPSEQYF.

The sample holds one count of this clone. An end of the junction does not agree with germline; a read error may underlie this. The chain recombines TRBV6-1 with TRBJ1-2, with 7 bases fitting TRBD1. In germline, CDR1 is MNHNS, CDR2 SASEGT. This CDR3 is 15 amino acids long. CDR3 loop: CASSEEWTGRYGYTF. As DNA, the CDR3 is TGTGCCAGCAGCGAAGAATGGACAGGCCGTTACGGCTACACCTTC.

The chain couples TRBV5-1 to TRBJ2-7; 8 bases are a match to TRBD2. This CDR3 is 14 amino acids long. V shed 0 bases and J 5 bases; nucleotides not matched to a gene: 4. The germline gives CDR1 SGHRS, CDR2 YFSETQ. CDR3 nucleotides: TGCGCCAGCAGCTTGGCGGGAGGGGGGAACGAGCAGTACTTC. It encodes CASSLAGGGNEQYF.

This rearrangement joins TRBV14 to TRBJ2-5, with a tentative D call TRBD2 (6 bases). V lost 5 bases and J 1 base, leaving 17 bases between the germline ends. CDR1 is SGHDN and CDR2 is FVKESK in the germline V gene. This CDR3 is built from 16 residues. CDR3 sequence (DNA): TGTGCCAGCAGCTACCTTGGGGGGAAATCCCAAGAGACCCAGTACTTC. This gives the protein CASSYLGGKSQETQYF.

This clone has only a few counts. Other DNA sequences of this sample code for an identical CDR3. The chain combines TRBV5-6 with TRBJ1-2; unclear D gene. CDR3 length: 14 amino acids. CDR1 and CDR2 from the germline V gene are SGHDT and YYEEEE. V dropped 4 bases and J dropped 1 base, with 11 bases sitting between them. CDR3 in DNA: TGTGCCAGCAGCCCTCGGACCTTTAACTATGGCTACACCTTC. Translating it yields CASSPRTFNYGYTF. The full variable domain, rest sourced from reference TRBV5-6 and TRBJ1-2, is DAGVTQSPTHLIKTRGQQVTLRCSPKSGHDTVSWYQQALGQGPQFIFQYYEEEERQRGNFPDRFSGHQFPNYSSELNVNALLLGDSALYLCASSPRTFNYGYTFGSGTRLTVV.

The genes are TRBV5-4 and TRBJ2-7; 7 bases are shared with TRBD1. CDR1 SGHNT and CDR2 YYREEE come from the germline V gene (reference sequence). The CDR3 runs to 13 residues. With 4 bases clipped from V and 2 bases from J, the junction kept 3 bases outside the gene matches. This chain's CDR3 is CASSLDRAYEQYF. CDR3 DNA sequence: TGTGCCAGCAGCCTAGACAGGGCCTACGAGCAGTACTTC.

The genes are TRBV6-1 and TRBJ2-1, with TRBD1 as a possible D gene (5 bases). The V end was cut by 5 bases, the J end by 3 bases, with 8 bases between. The CDR3 is 13 amino acids. Germline V gives CDR1 MNHNS, CDR2 SASEGT. CDR3 loop: CASSLDSYNEQFF. CDR3 DNA sequence: TGTGCCAGCAGTCTCGACAGCTACAATGAGCAGTTCTTC.

This clone is classed as large. V is TRBV5-5 and J is TRBJ1-1; D call uncertain. Germline lookup yields CDR1 SGHKS and CDR2 YYEKEE (reference sequence). CDR3 length: 13 residues. Trimming removed 4 bases at V and 0 bases at J, with 7 bases between. This chain's CDR3 is CASSPFVNTEAFF. DNA for the CDR3: TGTGCCAGCAGCCCCTTCGTGAACACTGAAGCTTTCTTT. The whole variable domain, remainder taken from reference TRBV5-5 and TRBJ1-1, is DAGVTQSPTHLIKTRGQQVTLRCSPISGHKSVSWYQQVLGQGPQFIFQYYEKEERGRGNFPDRFSARQFPNYSSELNVNALLLGDSALYLCASSPFVNTEAFFGQGTRLTVV.

The chain employs TRBV9 and TRBJ1-2; TRBD1 matches 8 bases. V was clipped by 4 bases and J by 1 base; unmatched bases: 6. CDR1 is SGDLS and CDR2 is YYNGEE in the germline V gene. The CDR3 covers 15 residues. The CDR3 region is CASSSSDRVNYGYTF. CDR3 sequence (DNA): TGTGCCAGCAGCTCATCGGACAGGGTTAACTATGGCTACACCTTC. The full variable domain, its missing parts supplied by reference TRBV9 and TRBJ1-2, is DSGVTQTPKHLITATGQRVTLRCSPRSGDLSVYWYQQSLDQGLQFLIQYYNGEERAKGNILERFSAQQFPDLHSELNLSSLELGDSALYFCASSSSDRVNYGYTFGSGTRLTVV.

V is TRBV6-5 and J is TRBJ1-4; D not resolved. The length of the CDR3 is 16 residues. The V gene's germline CDR1 is MNHEY and CDR2 SVGAGI. Trimming shortened V by 0 bases and J by 0 bases, and 8 bases separated the two germline ends. CDR3 protein: CASSYSTGATNEKLFF. The CDR3 coding sequence is TGTGCCAGCAGTTACTCAACCGGCGCAACTAATGAAAAACTGTTTTTT.

V usage is TRBV6-5 and J usage is TRBJ2-7; 11 nucleotides agree with TRBD1. The CDR3 totals 16 residues. The V and J ends lost 0 bases and 1 base, in that order; junction bases with no gene match: 2. Germline V gene lookup returns CDR1 MNHEY and CDR2 SVGAGI. The CDR3 region is CASSYSGTGGSYEQYF. The CDR3 region has the DNA TGTGCCAGCAGTTACTCTGGGACAGGGGGATCCTACGAGCAGTACTTC.

V usage is TRBV4-3 and J usage is TRBJ1-1; D uncertain. This CDR3 comprises 15 residues. In germline, CDR1 is LGHNA, CDR2 YSLEER. The V end lost 0 bases, the J end lost 1 base, and 9 bases lay between the germline ends. The CDR3 loop reads CASSQDVEGNTEAFF. Written as DNA, the CDR3 is TGCGCCAGCAGCCAAGATGTCGAGGGGAACACTGAAGCTTTCTTT.

J is TRBJ1-1 and V is TRBV21-1; the D call of TRBD1 is as the table states it, not checked on the DNA. TRBV21-1 is annotated as a pseudogene. The CDR3 length is 16 residues. The CDR3 reads CASSKGQGAKNTEAFF. CDR3 nucleotides: TGTGCCAGCAGCAAAGGCCAGGGGGCTAAGAACACTGAAGCTTTCTTT.

CDR3 in DNA: TGTGCCAGCAGCCGTGGGATAGGCGGCTCTGGGGCCAACGTCCTGACTTTC. This gives the protein CASSRGIGGSGANVLTF. The V call is TRBV7-8, the J call TRBJ2-6; the D is unclear. With 5 bases removed from V and 0 bases from J, the gap between germline ends came to 14 bases. This CDR3 has 17 residues. CDR1 is SGHVS and CDR2 is FQNEAQ in the germline V gene.

This chain joins TRBV11-2 and TRBJ1-1; D gene unclear. The V end was cut by 3 bases, the J end by 5 bases, with 13 bases between. Germline V gives CDR1 SGHAT, CDR2 FQNNGV. This CDR3 has 14 amino acids. In DNA, the CDR3 is TGTGCCAGCAGCTTCTTCGGCGAGAATACTGAAGCTTTCTTT. Encoded protein: CASSFFGENTEAFF.

This chain joins TRBV7-9 and TRBJ2-1; D possibly uses TRBD1 or TRBD2 (6 bases each). The length of the CDR3 is 14 residues. Germline V CDR1 and CDR2: SEHNR, FQNEAQ (reference sequence). Trimming shortened V by 1 base and J by 9 bases, and 13 bases separated the two germline ends. The CDR3 sequence is CASSLGGHGGEQFF. CDR3 nucleotide sequence: TGTGCCAGCAGCTTAGGGGGGCACGGGGGTGAGCAGTTCTTC. Together with reference TRBV7-9 and TRBJ2-1, the CDR3 gives the full variable domain: DTGVSQNPRHKITKRGQNVTFRCDPISEHNRLYWYRQTLGQGPEFLTYFQNEAQLEKSRLLSDRFSAERPKGSFSTLEIQRTEQGDSAMYLCASSLGGHGGEQFFGPGTRLTVL.

The chain joins TRBV10-3 to TRBJ2-1; D may match TRBD1 or TRBD2 (5 bases each). V was pared by 5 bases and J by 7 bases, with 15 bases between. This CDR3 is built from 14 residues. Germline CDR1 reads ENHRY; CDR2 reads SYGVKD. The CDR3 bases are TGTGCCATCAGTATCGGGACCTTCAAGAATGAGCAGTTCTTC. This encodes CAISIGTFKNEQFF.

The chain recombines TRBV28 with TRBJ1-1, with a possible D match to TRBD1 (6 bases). V dropped 6 bases and J dropped 1 base, with 12 bases sitting between them. This CDR3 contains 14 residues. The germline CDR1 and CDR2 sequences are MDHEN and SYDVKM. The CDR3 loop reads CASRWGRRNTEAFF. As DNA, the CDR3 is TGTGCCAGCAGGTGGGGGCGTCGGAACACTGAAGCTTTCTTT.

The chain carries TRBV29-1 and TRBJ1-1, with 7 positions matching TRBD1. V lost 7 bases to trimming and J lost 8 bases; unmatched junction nucleotides: 7. Germline V lookup: CDR1 SQVTM, CDR2 ANQGSEA. The CDR3 extends over 11 amino acids. For the CDR3, the DNA is TGCAGCGCCTTCAGGGGGGGGGAAGCTTTCTTT. It encodes CSAFRGGEAFF.